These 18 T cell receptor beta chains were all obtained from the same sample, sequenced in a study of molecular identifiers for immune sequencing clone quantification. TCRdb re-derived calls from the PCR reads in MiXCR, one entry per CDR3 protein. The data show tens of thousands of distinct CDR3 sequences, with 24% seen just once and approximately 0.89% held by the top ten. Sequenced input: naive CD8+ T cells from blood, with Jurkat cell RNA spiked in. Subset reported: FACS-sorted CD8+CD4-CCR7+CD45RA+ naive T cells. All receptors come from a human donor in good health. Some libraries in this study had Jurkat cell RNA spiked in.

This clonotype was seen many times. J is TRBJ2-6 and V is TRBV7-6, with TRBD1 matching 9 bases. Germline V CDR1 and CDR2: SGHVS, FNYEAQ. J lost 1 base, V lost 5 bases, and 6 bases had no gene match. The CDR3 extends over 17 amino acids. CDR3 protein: CASSHRDRVSGANVLTF. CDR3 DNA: TGTGCCAGCAGCCACCGGGACAGGGTTTCTGGGGCCAACGTCCTGACTTTC.

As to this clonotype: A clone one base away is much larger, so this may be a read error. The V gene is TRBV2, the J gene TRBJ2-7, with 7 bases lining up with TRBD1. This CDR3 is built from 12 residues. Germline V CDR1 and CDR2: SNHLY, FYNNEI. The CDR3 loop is CAPTGFSYERYF. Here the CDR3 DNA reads TGTGCGCCGACAGGGTTCTCCTACGAGCGGTACTTC.

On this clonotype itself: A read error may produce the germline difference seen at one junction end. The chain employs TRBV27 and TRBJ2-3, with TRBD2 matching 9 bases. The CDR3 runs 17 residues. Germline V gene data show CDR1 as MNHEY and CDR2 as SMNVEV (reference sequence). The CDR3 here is CASSSLSSGRRTDTRYF. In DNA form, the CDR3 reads TGTGCCAGCAGTTCCCTCTCGAGCGGGAGGAGGACAGATACGCGGTATTTT.

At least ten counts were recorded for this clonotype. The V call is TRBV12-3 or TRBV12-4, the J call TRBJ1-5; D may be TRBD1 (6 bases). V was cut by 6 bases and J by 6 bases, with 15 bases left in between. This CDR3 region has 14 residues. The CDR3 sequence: CASSLGQPSQPQHF. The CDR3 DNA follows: TGTGCCAGCAGCCTCGGACAGCCGAGTCAGCCCCAGCATTTT.

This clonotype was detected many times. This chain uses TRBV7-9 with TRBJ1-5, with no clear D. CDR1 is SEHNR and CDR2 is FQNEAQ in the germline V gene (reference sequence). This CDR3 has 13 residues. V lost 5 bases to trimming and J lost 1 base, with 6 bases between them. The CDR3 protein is CASSGGSNQPQHF. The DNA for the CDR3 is TGTGCCAGCAGCGGAGGAAGCAATCAGCCCCAGCATTTT. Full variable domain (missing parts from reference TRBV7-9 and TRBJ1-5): DTGVSQNPRHKITKRGQNVTFRCDPISEHNRLYWYRQTLGQGPEFLTYFQNEAQLEKSRLLSDRFSAERPKGSFSTLEIQRTEQGDSAMYLCASSGGSNQPQHFGDGTRLSIL.

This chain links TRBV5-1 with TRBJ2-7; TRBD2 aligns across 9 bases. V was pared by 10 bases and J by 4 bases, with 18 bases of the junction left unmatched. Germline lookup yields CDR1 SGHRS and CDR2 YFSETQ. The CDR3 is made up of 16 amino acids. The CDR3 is CAPSLIERGGGYEQYF. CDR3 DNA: TGCGCCCCCAGCCTGATTGAGCGCGGGGGGGGGTACGAGCAGTACTTC.

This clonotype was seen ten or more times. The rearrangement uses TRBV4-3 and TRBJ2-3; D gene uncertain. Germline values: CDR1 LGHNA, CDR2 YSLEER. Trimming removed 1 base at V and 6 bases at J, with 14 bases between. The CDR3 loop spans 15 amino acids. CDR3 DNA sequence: TGCGCCAGCAGCCAAGCTGGGCACGTCTCCGATACGCAGTATTTT. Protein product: CASSQAGHVSDTQYF.

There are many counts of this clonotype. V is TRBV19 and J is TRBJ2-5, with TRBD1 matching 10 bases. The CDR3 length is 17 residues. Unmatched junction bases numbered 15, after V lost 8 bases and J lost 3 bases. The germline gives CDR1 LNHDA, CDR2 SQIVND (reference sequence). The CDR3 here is CASSPGQGIPWKETQYF. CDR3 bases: TGTGCCAGTTCGCCGGGACAGGGGATTCCTTGGAAAGAGACCCAGTACTTC.

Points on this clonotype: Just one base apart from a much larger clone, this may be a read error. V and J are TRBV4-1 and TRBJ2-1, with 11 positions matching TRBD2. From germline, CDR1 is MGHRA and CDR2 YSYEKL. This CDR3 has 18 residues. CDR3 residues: CASSQEAASGRLYNGQFF. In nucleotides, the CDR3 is TGCGCCAGCAGCCAAGAAGCGGCTAGCGGGAGGTTGTACAATGGGCAGTTCTTC.

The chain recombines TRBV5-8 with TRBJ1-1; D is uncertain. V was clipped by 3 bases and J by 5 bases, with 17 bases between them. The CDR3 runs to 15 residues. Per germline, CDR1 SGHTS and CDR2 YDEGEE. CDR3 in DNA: TGTGCCAGCAGCTACTTTGGAGTCATGATGACTGAAGCTTTCTTT. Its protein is CASSYFGVMMTEAFF.

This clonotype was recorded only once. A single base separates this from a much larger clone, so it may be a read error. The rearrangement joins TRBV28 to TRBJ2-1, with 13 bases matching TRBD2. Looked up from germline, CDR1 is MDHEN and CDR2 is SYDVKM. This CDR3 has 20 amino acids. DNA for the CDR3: TGTGCCAGCAGTTTACCGGGACTAGCGGGAAGTGGTCGGAGTTACAATGCGCAGTTCTTC. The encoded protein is CASSLPGLAGSGRSYNAQFF.

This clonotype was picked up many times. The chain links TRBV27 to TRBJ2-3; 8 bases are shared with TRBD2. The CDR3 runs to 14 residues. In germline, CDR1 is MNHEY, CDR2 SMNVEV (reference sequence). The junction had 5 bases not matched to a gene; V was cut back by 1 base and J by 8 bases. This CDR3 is CASSLLAGTSTQYF. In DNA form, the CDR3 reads TGTGCCAGCAGTTTATTAGCGGGAACGAGTACGCAGTATTTT.

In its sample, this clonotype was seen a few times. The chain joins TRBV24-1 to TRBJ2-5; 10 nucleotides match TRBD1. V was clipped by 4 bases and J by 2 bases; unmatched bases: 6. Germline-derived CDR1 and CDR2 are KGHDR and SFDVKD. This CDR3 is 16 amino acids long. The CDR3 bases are TGTGCCACCAGTGACTCCCCGGGACAGGGGCAAGAGACCCAGTACTTC. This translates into CATSDSPGQGQETQYF.

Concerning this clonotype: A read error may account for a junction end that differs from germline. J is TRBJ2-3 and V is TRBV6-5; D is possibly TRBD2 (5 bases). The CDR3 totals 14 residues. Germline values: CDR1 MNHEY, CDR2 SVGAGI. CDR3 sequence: CASSCPLAPDTRCF. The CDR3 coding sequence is TGTGCCAGCAGTTGCCCGCTAGCCCCCGATACGCGGTGTTTT.

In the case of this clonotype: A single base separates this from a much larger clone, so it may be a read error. The CDR3 reads CASSIAVAGADVLTF. The CDR3 bases are TGTGCCAGTAGTATTGCTGTAGCTGGGGCCGACGTCCTGACTTTC. The chain recombines TRBV19 with TRBJ2-6; D might be TRBD1 (5 bases). Germline assignment: CDR1 LNHDA and CDR2 SQIVND (reference sequence). The CDR3 totals 15 residues.

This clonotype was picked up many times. As DNA, the CDR3 is TGTGCCAGCAGTTCGGACAGTCACACTGAAGCTTTCTTT. Encoded protein: CASSSDSHTEAFF. The V call is TRBV6-2 or TRBV6-3, the J call TRBJ1-1; tentatively, D is TRBD1 (6 bases). The CDR3 runs 13 residues. V was shortened by 4 bases and J by 3 bases, with 9 bases between the two germline ends. Germline CDR1 reads MNHEY; CDR2 reads SVGEGT.

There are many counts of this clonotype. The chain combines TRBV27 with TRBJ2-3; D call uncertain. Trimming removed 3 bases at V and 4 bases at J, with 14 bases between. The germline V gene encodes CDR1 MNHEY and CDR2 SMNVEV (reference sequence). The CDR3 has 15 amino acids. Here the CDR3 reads CASSFSNPLADTQYF. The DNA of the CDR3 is TGTGCCAGCAGTTTCTCCAACCCGCTAGCAGATACGCAGTATTTT.

The CDR3 region is CASSQETGGPDYGYTF. The CDR3 bases are TGTGCCAGCAGCCAAGAAACAGGGGGCCCGGATTATGGCTACACCTTC. The gene calls are TRBV11-2 and TRBJ1-2; 9 bases align to TRBD1. Germline loops: CDR1 SGHAT, CDR2 FQNNGV. Trimming cost V 5 bases and J 5 bases; bases outside gene matches: 12. The CDR3 spans 16 residues.